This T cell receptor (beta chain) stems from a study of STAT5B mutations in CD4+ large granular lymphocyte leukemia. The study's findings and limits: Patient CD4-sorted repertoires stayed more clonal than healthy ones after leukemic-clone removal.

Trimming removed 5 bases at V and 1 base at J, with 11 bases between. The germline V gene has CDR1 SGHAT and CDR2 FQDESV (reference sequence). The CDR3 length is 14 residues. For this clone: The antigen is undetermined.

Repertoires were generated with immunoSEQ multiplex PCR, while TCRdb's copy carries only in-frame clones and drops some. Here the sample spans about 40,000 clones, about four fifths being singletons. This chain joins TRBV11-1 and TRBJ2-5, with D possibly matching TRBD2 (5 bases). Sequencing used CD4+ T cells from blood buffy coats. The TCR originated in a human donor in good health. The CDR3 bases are TGTGCCAGCAGCGTCGGACTGCTCCAAGAGACCCAGTACTTC. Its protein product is CASSVGLLQETQYF.